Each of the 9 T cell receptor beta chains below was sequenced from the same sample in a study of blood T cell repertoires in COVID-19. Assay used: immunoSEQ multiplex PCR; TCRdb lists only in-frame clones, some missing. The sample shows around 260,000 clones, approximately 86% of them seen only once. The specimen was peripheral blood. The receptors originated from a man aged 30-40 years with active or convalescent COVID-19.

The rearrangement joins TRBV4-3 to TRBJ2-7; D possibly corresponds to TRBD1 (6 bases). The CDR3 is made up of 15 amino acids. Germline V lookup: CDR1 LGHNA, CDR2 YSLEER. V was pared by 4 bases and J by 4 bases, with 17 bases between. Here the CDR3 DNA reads TGCGCCAGCAGCCGCCTTTTCACTCAGGGGTACGAGCAGTACTTC. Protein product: CASSRLFTQGYEQYF.

CDR3 nucleotides: TGTGCCAGCAGTGAGAACAGTGGGCAACATGGCTACACCTTC. Translating it yields CASSENSGQHGYTF. This chain joins TRBV28 and TRBJ1-2, with D uncertain. V was shortened by 5 bases and J by 6 bases, with 16 bases between the two germline ends. The CDR3 sequence is 14 residues long. Germline lookup yields CDR1 MDHEN and CDR2 SYDVKM.

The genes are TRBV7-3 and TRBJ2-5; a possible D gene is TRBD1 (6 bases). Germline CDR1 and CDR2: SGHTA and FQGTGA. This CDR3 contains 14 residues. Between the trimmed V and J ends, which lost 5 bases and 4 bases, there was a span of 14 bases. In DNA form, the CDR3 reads TGTGCCAGCAGCACAGGGAGACCCCCAGAGACCCAGTACTTC. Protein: CASSTGRPPETQYF.

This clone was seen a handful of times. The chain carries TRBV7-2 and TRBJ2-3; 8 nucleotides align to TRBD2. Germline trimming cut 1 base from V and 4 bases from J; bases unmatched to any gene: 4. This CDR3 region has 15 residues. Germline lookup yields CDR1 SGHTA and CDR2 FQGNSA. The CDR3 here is CASSLVSGVADTQYF. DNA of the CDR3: TGTGCCAGCAGCTTAGTTAGCGGGGTGGCAGATACGCAGTATTTT.

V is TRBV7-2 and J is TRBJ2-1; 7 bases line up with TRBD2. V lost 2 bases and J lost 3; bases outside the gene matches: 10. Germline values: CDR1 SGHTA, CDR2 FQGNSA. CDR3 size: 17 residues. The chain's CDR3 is CASSLKAGTTLYNEQFF. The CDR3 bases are TGTGCCAGCAGCTTAAAGGCCGGGACTACCCTCTACAATGAGCAGTTCTTC.

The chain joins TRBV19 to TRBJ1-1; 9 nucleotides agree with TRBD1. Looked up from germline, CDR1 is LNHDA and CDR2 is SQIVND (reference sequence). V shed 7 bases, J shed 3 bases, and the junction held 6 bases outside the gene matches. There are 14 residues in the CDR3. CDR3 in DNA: TGTGCCAGTAAAGGACAGGGGATTTACACTGAAGCTTTCTTT. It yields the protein CASKGQGIYTEAFF.

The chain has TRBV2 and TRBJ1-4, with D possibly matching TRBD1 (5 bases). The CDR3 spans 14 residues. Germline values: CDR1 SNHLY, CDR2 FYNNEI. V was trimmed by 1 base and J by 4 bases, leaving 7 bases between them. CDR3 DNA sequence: TGTGCCAGCAGTGAAGGGGGCAGTAATGAAAAACTGTTTTTT. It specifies CASSEGGSNEKLFF.

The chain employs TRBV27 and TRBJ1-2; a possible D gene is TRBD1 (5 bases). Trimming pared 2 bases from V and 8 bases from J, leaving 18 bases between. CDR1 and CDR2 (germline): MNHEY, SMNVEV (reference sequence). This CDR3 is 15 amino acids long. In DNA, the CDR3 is TGTGCCAGCAGTTTACATCAGGGAGGTTTTTCGGGCTACACCTTC. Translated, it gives CASSLHQGGFSGYTF.

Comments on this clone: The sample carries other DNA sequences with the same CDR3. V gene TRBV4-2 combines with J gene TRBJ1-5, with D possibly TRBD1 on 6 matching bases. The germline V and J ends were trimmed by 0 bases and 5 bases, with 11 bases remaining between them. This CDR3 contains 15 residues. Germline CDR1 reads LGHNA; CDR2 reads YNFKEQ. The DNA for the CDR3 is TGTGCCAGCAGCCAAGATCGGACAGATTATCAGCCCCAGCATTTT. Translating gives CASSQDRTDYQPQHF.